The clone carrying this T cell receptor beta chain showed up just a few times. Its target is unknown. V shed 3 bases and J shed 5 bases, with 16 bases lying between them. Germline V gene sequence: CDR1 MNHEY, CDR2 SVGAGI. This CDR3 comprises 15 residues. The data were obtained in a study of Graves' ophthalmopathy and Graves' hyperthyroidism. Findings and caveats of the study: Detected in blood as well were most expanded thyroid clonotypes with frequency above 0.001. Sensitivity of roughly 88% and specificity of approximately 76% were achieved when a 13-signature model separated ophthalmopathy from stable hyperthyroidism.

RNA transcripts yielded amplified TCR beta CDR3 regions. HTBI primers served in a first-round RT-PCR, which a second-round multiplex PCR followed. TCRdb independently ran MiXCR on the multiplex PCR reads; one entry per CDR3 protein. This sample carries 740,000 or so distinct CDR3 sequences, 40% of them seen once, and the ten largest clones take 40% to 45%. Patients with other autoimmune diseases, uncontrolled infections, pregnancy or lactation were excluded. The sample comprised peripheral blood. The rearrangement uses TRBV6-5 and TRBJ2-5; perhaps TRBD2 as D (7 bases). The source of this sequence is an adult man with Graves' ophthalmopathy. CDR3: CASSYQGGGLETQYF. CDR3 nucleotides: TGTGCCAGCAGTTATCAAGGGGGGGGCCTGGAGACCCAGTACTTC.